One sample yielded the 20 T cell receptor beta chains listed below, sequenced in a study of T cell repertoires in cytomegalovirus infection. MiXCR was run by TCRdb on the reads, yielding one entry per CDR3 protein. The sample consists of around 530,000 distinct CDR3 sequences, 26% of them appearing once. The sequenced material came from PBMCs. All receptors derive from a human donor in good health (CMV status not recorded). Some clones in this sample may be carry-over from other donors' samples.

This clonotype occurred a few times. V is TRBV28 and J is TRBJ1-5; a possible D gene is TRBD1 (5 bases). CDR3 length equals 16 residues. Trimming shortened V by 1 base and J by 6 bases, and 16 bases separated the two germline ends. Germline V gives CDR1 MDHEN, CDR2 SYDVKM. The chain's CDR3 is CASSLFGGEESQPQHF. Written as DNA, the CDR3 is TGTGCCAGCAGTTTATTTGGAGGGGAAGAATCTCAGCCCCAGCATTTT.

This clonotype was counted a few times. This chain joins TRBV15 and TRBJ1-6, with D uncertain. There are 17 residues in the CDR3. The V end was cut by 0 bases, the J end by 0 bases, with 9 bases between. Germline CDR1 and CDR2: LNHNV and YYDKDF (reference sequence). DNA for the CDR3: TGTGCCACCAGCAGAGAGTGGCCAAGCTCCTATAATTCACCCCTCCACTTT. It codes for CATSREWPSSYNSPLHF.

This clonotype was seen at least ten times. The chain carries TRBV7-2 and TRBJ2-1; the match to TRBD2 covers 9 bases. Germline lookup yields CDR1 SGHTA and CDR2 FQGNSA. This CDR3 is built from 16 residues. V shed 1 base, J shed 4 bases, and the junction held 5 bases outside the gene matches. The DNA for the CDR3 is TGTGCCAGCAGCTTAGGGGTAGCGGGAGCGTACAATGAGCAGTTCTTC. This sequence encodes CASSLGVAGAYNEQFF.

As regards this clonotype: The conserved phenylalanine or tryptophan normally closing the CDR3 is absent here, so this likely arose from a read error. The V call is TRBV28, the J call TRBJ1-2, with D uncertain. V was shortened by 4 bases and J by 2 bases, with 8 bases between the two germline ends. The CDR3 totals 13 residues. Germline CDR1 MDHEN, CDR2 SYDVKM. The CDR3 DNA reads as TGTGCCAGCAGTTGGGCGGGGAACTATGGCTACACCTAC. This translates into CASSWAGNYGYTY.

This clonotype has more than one count but fewer than ten. The chain has TRBV12-3 or TRBV12-4 and TRBJ2-3; TRBD2 is a possible D gene (5 bases). The CDR3 loop spans 14 amino acids. Trimming stripped 5 bases from V and 5 bases from J, with 14 bases between. The CDR3 bases are TGTGCCAGCAGTCCCGGGGAATCCGGAGATACGCAGTATTTT. It codes for CASSPGESGDTQYF.

The V gene is TRBV6-2 or TRBV6-3, the J gene TRBJ2-7; 8 positions agree with TRBD2. V lost 9 bases and J lost 5; bases outside the gene matches: 9. Germline V gives CDR1 MNHEY, CDR2 SVGEGT. The length of the CDR3 is 13 residues. The DNA for the CDR3 is TGTGCCAGTCGTAGCGGGACGGTCCACGAGCAGTACGTC. It yields the protein CASRSGTVHEQYV.

This clonotype was counted between two and nine times. This chain joins TRBV7-9 and TRBJ2-7, with D possibly matching TRBD1 (7 bases). Looked up from germline, CDR1 is SEHNR and CDR2 is FQNEAQ (reference sequence). This CDR3 has 15 amino acids. Trimming left V 3 bases short and J 5 bases short, with 17 bases between. CDR3 amino acids: CASSFRQGGVHEQYF. The CDR3 nucleotides are TGTGCCAGCAGCTTTAGACAGGGAGGCGTCCACGAGCAGTACTTC. The full variable domain, rest sourced from reference TRBV7-9 and TRBJ2-7, is DTGVSQNPRHKITKRGQNVTFRCDPISEHNRLYWYRQTLGQGPEFLTYFQNEAQLEKSRLLSDRFSAERPKGSFSTLEIQRTEQGDSAMYLCASSFRQGGVHEQYFGPGTRLTVT.

This sequence joins TRBV5-6 and TRBJ1-2; D uncertain. The CDR3 totals 11 residues. V was pared by 5 bases and J by 6 bases, with 8 bases between. Germline values: CDR1 SGHDT, CDR2 YYEEEE. The DNA for the CDR3 is TGTGCCAGCAGAAGGATGGATGGCTACACCTTC. This sequence encodes CASRRMDGYTF.

J is TRBJ2-7 and V is TRBV11-3, with 8 bases matching TRBD1. Unmatched junction bases numbered 6, after V lost 5 bases and J lost 6 bases. From germline, CDR1 is SGHNT and CDR2 YENEEA. The CDR3 runs 13 residues. This CDR3 is CASSQSDRAEQYV. CDR3 coding DNA: TGTGCCAGCAGCCAATCGGACAGGGCCGAGCAGTACGTC.

This chain connects TRBV20-1 to TRBJ2-6; D is ambiguous. V lost 5 bases and J 0 bases, leaving 14 bases between the germline ends. In germline, CDR1 is DFQATT, CDR2 SNEGSKA (reference sequence). The CDR3 runs to 16 residues. The CDR3 loop reads CSASLFEHSGANVLTF. The CDR3 DNA reads as TGCAGTGCTTCTTTATTCGAGCACTCTGGGGCCAACGTCCTGACTTTC.

Ten or more counts support this clonotype. The rearrangement uses TRBV7-8 and TRBJ1-4, with D uncertain. V was trimmed by 0 bases and J by 0 bases, leaving 5 bases between them. The CDR3 loop spans 15 amino acids. Germline V lookup: CDR1 SGHVS, CDR2 FQNEAQ. This chain's CDR3 is CASSLASPTNEKLFF. CDR3 in DNA: TGTGCCAGCAGCTTAGCATCCCCAACTAATGAAAAACTGTTTTTT.

The sample holds many counts of this clonotype. J is TRBJ2-1 and V is TRBV12-3 or TRBV12-4; 7 bases are shared with TRBD2. The CDR3 runs 16 residues. The V segment lost 2 bases and the J segment 3 bases; nucleotides outside the gene matches: 7. The CDR3 DNA follows: TGTGCCAGCAGTTTACTCCCGGGAGGCTTCTACAATGAGCAGTTCTTC. Translation gives CASSLLPGGFYNEQFF.

The CDR3, as DNA: TGTGCCAGTAGTAAAAGGACTAGCGGCCCATACGAGCAGTACTTC. It translates to CASSKRTSGPYEQYF. The chain carries TRBV19 and TRBJ2-7; 10 bases are a match to TRBD2. The CDR3 has 15 amino acids. Per the germline V gene, CDR1 is LNHDA and CDR2 is SQIVND (reference sequence). V lost 4 bases to trimming and J lost 4 bases; unmatched junction nucleotides: 7.

The chain employs TRBV4-1 and TRBJ2-7; D uncertain. Deletions cut 1 base from V and 5 bases from J, with 15 bases between. Germline CDR1 is MGHRA and CDR2 is YSYEKL. This CDR3 is 15 amino acids long. In nucleotides, the CDR3 is TGCGCCAGCAGCCAAGTTGTCGGGCGTTACGACGAGCAGTACGTC. Amino acid sequence: CASSQVVGRYDEQYV.

The chain has TRBV15 and TRBJ1-5; weak D call: TRBD1 (5 bases). V was shortened by 3 bases and J by 2 bases, with 11 bases between the two germline ends. Germline-derived CDR1 and CDR2 are LNHNV and YYDKDF (reference sequence). The CDR3 loop spans 15 amino acids. CDR3 protein: CATSRERGGNQPQHF. The CDR3 DNA sequence: TGTGCCACCAGCAGGGAACGGGGGGGCAATCAGCCCCAGCATTTT.

This chain links TRBV14 with TRBJ2-3; D gene unclear. Trimming stripped 4 bases from V and 0 bases from J, with 11 bases between. The CDR3 is 15 residues long. Germline V gives CDR1 SGHDN, CDR2 FVKESK. CDR3 DNA sequence: TGTGCCAGCAGCCGACGGGTTTCTAGCACAGATACGCAGTATTTT. Amino acids: CASSRRVSSTDTQYF.

The chain links TRBV12-3 or TRBV12-4 to TRBJ1-1; 8 bases are a match to TRBD1. The CDR3 runs to 15 residues. J gave up 6 bases and V 5 bases, and 11 bases lay outside the gene matches. The CDR3 bases are TGTGCCAGCAGTCCCCGGACAGGGTGGGGGTCTGAAGCTTTCTTT. Its translation is CASSPRTGWGSEAFF.

This clonotype has ten or more counts. Germline and junction disagree at one end, which may indicate a read error. The chain links TRBV7-2 to TRBJ2-5; D gene uncertain. Germline V lookup: CDR1 SGHTA, CDR2 FQGNSA. The length of the CDR3 is 13 residues. The DNA of the CDR3 is TGTGCCAGCAAAGGGCGTGGGGAAGACACCCAGTACTTC. Encoded protein: CASKGRGEDTQYF.

This clonotype was seen a single time. The rearrangement joins TRBV6-4 to TRBJ2-1, with 10 bases matching TRBD2. Germline-derived CDR1 and CDR2 are MRHNA and SNTAGT. The CDR3 consists of 15 residues. Trimming cost V 3 bases and J 10 bases; bases outside gene matches: 9. CDR3 coding DNA: TGTGCCAGCAGTGATCAGTCTAGCGGGAGAATCGAGCAGTTCTTC. This gives the protein CASSDQSSGRIEQFF.

The rearrangement joins TRBV3-1 to TRBJ1-1; the D is unclear. Germline CDR1 reads LGHDT; CDR2 reads YNNKEL (reference sequence). With 7 bases removed from V and 1 base from J, the gap between germline ends came to 10 bases. The CDR3 consists of 13 residues. The CDR3 DNA reads as TGTGCCAGCAACAGTGAGTCGAACACTGAAGCTTTCTTT. It codes for CASNSESNTEAFF.